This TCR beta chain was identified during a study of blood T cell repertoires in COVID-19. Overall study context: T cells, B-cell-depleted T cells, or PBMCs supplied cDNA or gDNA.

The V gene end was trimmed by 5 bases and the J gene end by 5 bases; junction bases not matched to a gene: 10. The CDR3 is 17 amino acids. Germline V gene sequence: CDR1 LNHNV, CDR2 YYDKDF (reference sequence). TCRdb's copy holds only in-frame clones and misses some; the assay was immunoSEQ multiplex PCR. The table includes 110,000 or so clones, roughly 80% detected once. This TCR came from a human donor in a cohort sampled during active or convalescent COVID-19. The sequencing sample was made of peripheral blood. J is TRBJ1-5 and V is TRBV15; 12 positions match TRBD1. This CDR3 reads CATSPSWDRGRDQPQHF. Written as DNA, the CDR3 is TGTGCCACCAGCCCCTCTTGGGACAGGGGGCGAGATCAGCCCCAGCATTTT.